The rows below give T cell receptor beta chains drawn from one sample of a study of blood T cells in healthy people across ages. In TCRdb, the 5' RACE reads were re-called with MiXCR into one record per CDR3 protein. Of about 780,000 distinct CDR3 sequences in the sample, about 45% were seen once. The sequencing sample was made of blood. Source of these receptors: a man older than 75 in good health. CDR3s include the opening cysteine and the closing phenylalanine or tryptophan. Each record gives: clone size, J gene, D gene, V gene, CDR3 DNA, CDR3 protein. A D gene is named only where the DNA matches it firmly. Clone size is stated in some rows and not others, as once, few, many or a class when expanded.

size: many; J: TRBJ1-2; D: NA; V: TRBV5-1; DNA: TGCGCCAGCAGCTACGGGGGACAACCCAACTATGGCTACACCTTC; CDR3: CASSYGGQPNYGYTF
size: few; J: TRBJ2-7; D: TRBD1; V: TRBV27; DNA: TGTGCCAGCAGGCGGACAGGGGGCTTCTACGAGCAGTACTTC; CDR3: CASRRTGGFYEQYF
size: NA; J: TRBJ2-1; D: NA; V: TRBV4-1; DNA: TGCGCCAGCACCTCCGAGGACCGCCGGAACAATGAGCAGTTCTTC; CDR3: CASTSEDRRNNEQFF
size: few; J: TRBJ2-3; D: NA; V: TRBV7-2; DNA: TGTGCCAGCAGCCCAGGGGGGGGCTACACAGATACGCAGTATTTT; CDR3: CASSPGGGYTDTQYF
size: once; J: TRBJ2-5; D: NA; V: TRBV20-1; DNA: TGCAGTGCGACTCCCGAGGAGGCCCACGTGCAGTACTTC; CDR3: CSATPEEAHVQYF
size: NA; J: TRBJ2-7; D: TRBD1; V: TRBV29-1; DNA: TGCAGCCCCTTCACAGGGGGGAGCTCCTACAATGAGCAGTACTTC; CDR3: CSPFTGGSSYNEQYF
size: NA; J: TRBJ2-7; D: TRBD1; V: TRBV10-3; DNA: TGTGCCATCAGTGACCCGAGGGACAGCATACTCTACGAGCAGTACTTC; CDR3: CAISDPRDSILYEQYF
size: NA; J: TRBJ2-7; D: NA; V: TRBV30; DNA: TGTGCCTGGAGCACTAAAGACCGGGACCTCGCCTACGAGCAGTACTTC; CDR3: CAWSTKDRDLAYEQYF
size: few; J: TRBJ2-7; D: TRBD2; V: TRBV7-2; DNA: TGTGCCAGCAGCCCACCCGGGACTAGAAAGTACGAGCAGTACTTC; CDR3: CASSPPGTRKYEQYF
size: NA; J: TRBJ2-5; D: TRBD1; V: TRBV6-5; DNA: TGTGCCAGCAGTCTTAACAGGGGGCTAGAGACCCAGTACTTC; CDR3: CASSLNRGLETQYF
size: once; J: TRBJ1-1; D: NA; V: TRBV10-3; DNA: TGTGCCATCAGTGAAAGGGGTCAGAACACTGAAGCTTTCTTT; CDR3: CAISERGQNTEAFF
size: few; J: TRBJ2-3; D: TRBD2; V: TRBV25-1; DNA: TGTGCCAGCAGCCGAGCGGGAGACACAGATACGCAGTATTTT; CDR3: CASSRAGDTDTQYF
size: NA; J: TRBJ1-2; D: TRBD1; V: TRBV4-3; DNA: TGCGCCAGCAGCCAAGAGGGCGGGTACAGGGGCCCCATCTCTGGCTACACCTTC; CDR3: CASSQEGGYRGPISGYTF
size: NA; J: TRBJ2-3; D: NA; V: TRBV20-1; DNA: TGCAGTGCGCCTGGGACGCCTAGCACAGATACGCAGTATTTT; CDR3: CSAPGTPSTDTQYF
size: NA; J: TRBJ2-2; D: NA; V: TRBV5-1; DNA: TGCGCCAGCAGCCCTCGCAGACAGGCGAACACCGGGGAGCTGTTTTTT; CDR3: CASSPRRQANTGELFF
size: NA; J: TRBJ2-5; D: NA; V: TRBV2; DNA: TGTGCCAGCAGTGAAACGGGTGAGACCCAGTACTTC; CDR3: CASSETGETQYF
size: few; J: TRBJ1-5; D: TRBD1; V: TRBV12-3/TRBV12-4; DNA: TGTGCCAGCAGCCTCGGACAGGGAGAGGTGGGCAATCAGCCCCAGCATTTT; CDR3: CASSLGQGEVGNQPQHF
size: NA; J: TRBJ2-5; D: TRBD1; V: TRBV5-1; DNA: TGCGCCAGCAGCTTGGGGCCCCCTAGGGACAGGTTTCGAGAGACCCAGTACTTC; CDR3: CASSLGPPRDRFRETQYF
size: NA; J: TRBJ2-1; D: NA; V: TRBV7-3; DNA: TGTGCCAGCAGCAGACTAGGGGCCGATGAGCAGTTCTTC; CDR3: CASSRLGADEQFF
size: NA; J: TRBJ2-1; D: NA; V: TRBV27; DNA: TGTGCCTGCAGTTCTGCGTCGGGTTACAATGAGCAGTTCTTC; CDR3: CACSSASGYNEQFF
size: NA; J: TRBJ2-5; D: TRBD1; V: TRBV20-1; DNA: TGCAGTGCTCTTGGACAGGGGGCGAGGGTCGGGGAGACCCAGTACTTC; CDR3: CSALGQGARVGETQYF
size: NA; J: TRBJ2-7; D: TRBD2; V: TRBV29-1; DNA: TGCAGCGTCGATAAACTAGGGACTAGCGGTACCTCCTACGAGCAGTACTTC; CDR3: CSVDKLGTSGTSYEQYF
size: NA; J: TRBJ2-2; D: NA; V: TRBV6-4; DNA: TGTGCCAGCAGTGCCGAATCCACCGGGGAGCTGTTTTTT; CDR3: CASSAESTGELFF
size: NA; J: TRBJ2-3; D: NA; V: TRBV6-2/TRBV6-3; DNA: TGTGCCAGCAGTTATGATGCTCGGAAGGGGCTTTATACGCAGTATTTT; CDR3: CASSYDARKGLYTQYF
size: NA; J: TRBJ2-7; D: TRBD1; V: TRBV6-5; DNA: TGTGCCAGCAGTCGACAGGGGACCTACGAGCAGTACTTC; CDR3: CASSRQGTYEQYF
size: NA; J: TRBJ2-5; D: TRBD2; V: TRBV20-1; DNA: TGCAGTGCTAAACGTCCAACGGGGGGAAGCGGTGAGCAGTACTTC; CDR3: CSAKRPTGGSGEQYF
size: few; J: TRBJ2-1; D: TRBD2; V: TRBV7-3; DNA: TGTGCCAGCAGCTTAACTTCTAGCGGGAGGGCCACTGAGCAGTTCTTC; CDR3: CASSLTSSGRATEQFF
size: NA; J: TRBJ2-5; D: NA; V: TRBV7-9; DNA: TGTGCCAGCAGCGTAATAGCCGGTTACAATGAGCAGTACTTC; CDR3: CASSVIAGYNEQYF
size: few; J: TRBJ2-3; D: NA; V: TRBV12-3/TRBV12-4; DNA: TGTGCCAGCAGTTTGAGAGTGAGAGCAGATACGCAGTATTTT; CDR3: CASSLRVRADTQYF
size: few; J: TRBJ2-1; D: NA; V: TRBV28; DNA: TGTGCCAGCAGTTTCGTCACGGGAATGTACAATGAGCAGTTCTTC; CDR3: CASSFVTGMYNEQFF
size: few; J: TRBJ2-1; D: NA; V: TRBV19; DNA: TGTGCCAGTAGTCGACAGCTAAACAATGAGCAGTTCTTC; CDR3: CASSRQLNNEQFF